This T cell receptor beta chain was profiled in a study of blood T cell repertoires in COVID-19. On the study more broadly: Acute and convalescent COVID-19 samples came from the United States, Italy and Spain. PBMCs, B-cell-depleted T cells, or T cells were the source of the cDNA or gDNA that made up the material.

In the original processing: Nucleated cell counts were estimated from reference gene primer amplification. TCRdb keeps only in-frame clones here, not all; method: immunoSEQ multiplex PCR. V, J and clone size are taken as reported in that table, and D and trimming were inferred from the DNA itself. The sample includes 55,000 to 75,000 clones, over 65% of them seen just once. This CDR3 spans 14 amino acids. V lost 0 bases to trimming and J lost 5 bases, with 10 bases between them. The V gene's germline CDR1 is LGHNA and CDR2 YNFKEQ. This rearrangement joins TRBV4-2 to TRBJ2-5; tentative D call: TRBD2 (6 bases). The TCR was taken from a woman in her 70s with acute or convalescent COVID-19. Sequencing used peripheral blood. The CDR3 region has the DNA TGTGCCAGCAGCCAAGATCGGAGGGCGGAGACCCAGTACTTC. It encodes CASSQDRRAETQYF.